This entry is about one T cell receptor (beta chain). The sample belongs to a study of blood T cell repertoires in COVID-19. Study-wide context: Whether acute or convalescent, the COVID-19 samples came from the United States, Italy and Spain. Nucleic acid was either cDNA or gDNA, and it came from T cells, B-cell-depleted T cells, or PBMCs.

Some clones are missing from TCRdb's copy, which holds only in-frame ones; the method was immunoSEQ multiplex PCR. The sample holds 170,000 or so clones, roughly 79% seen once. The V end was cut by 3 bases, the J end by 8 bases, with 11 bases between. The CDR3 runs to 14 residues. The germline V gene encodes CDR1 MNHEY and CDR2 SMNVEV (reference sequence). This chain joins TRBV27 and TRBJ1-6; the D is unclear. The sample was peripheral blood. The receptor comes from a woman in her 70s with acute or convalescent COVID-19. CDR3 loop: CASSFHGRDSPLHF. For the CDR3, the DNA is TGTGCCAGCAGTTTCCACGGTCGGGATTCACCCCTCCACTTT.